This TCR beta chain was recorded in a study of blood T cells in healthy people across ages. Study-level points and caveats: Leaving the PBMCs unsorted stopped any conclusive comparison of naive versus antigen-experienced cells.

In regard to this clonotype: Its specificity is not known.

Total RNA was extracted at no less than 5 micrograms per sample. The second PCR ran about 6 to 12 cycles with a sample-barcoded 5' primer and J-beta primers. MiXCR was run by TCRdb on the 5' RACE reads, yielding one entry per CDR3 protein. The data hold 750,000 or so distinct CDR3 sequences, with just under 25% observed a single time. The same sample was also used in a study of T cells of mothers and their children.

Sequencing used blood. This receptor was taken from a boy younger than 18 in good health.

The CDR3 nucleotides are TGTGCCACCGGAGTGGGGTCGTCAGGGTATGGCTACACCTTC. Its translation: CATGVGSSGYGYTF. The rearrangement uses TRBV6-1 and TRBJ1-2, with TRBD1 as a possible D gene (5 bases). Trimming stripped 10 bases from V and 5 bases from J, with 20 bases between. Germline loops: CDR1 MNHNS, CDR2 SASEGT. The CDR3 sequence is 14 residues long.